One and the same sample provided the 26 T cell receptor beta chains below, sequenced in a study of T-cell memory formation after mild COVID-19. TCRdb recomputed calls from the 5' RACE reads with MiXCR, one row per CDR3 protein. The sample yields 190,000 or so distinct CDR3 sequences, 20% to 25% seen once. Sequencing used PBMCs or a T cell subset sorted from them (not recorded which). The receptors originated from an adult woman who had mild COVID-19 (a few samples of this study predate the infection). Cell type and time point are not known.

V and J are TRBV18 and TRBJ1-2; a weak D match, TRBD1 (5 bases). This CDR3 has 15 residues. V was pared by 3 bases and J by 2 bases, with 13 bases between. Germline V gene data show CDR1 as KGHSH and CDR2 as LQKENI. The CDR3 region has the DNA TGTGCCAGCTCACCCGACGAAGGGGAGAACTATGGCTACACCTTC. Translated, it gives CASSPDEGENYGYTF.

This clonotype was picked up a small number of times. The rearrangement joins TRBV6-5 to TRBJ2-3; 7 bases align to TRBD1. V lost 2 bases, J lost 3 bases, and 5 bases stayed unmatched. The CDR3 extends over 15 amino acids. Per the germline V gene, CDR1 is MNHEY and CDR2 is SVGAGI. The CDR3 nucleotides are TGTGCCAGCAGTTACCGGGACAGTTCAACAGATACGCAGTATTTT. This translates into CASSYRDSSTDTQYF.

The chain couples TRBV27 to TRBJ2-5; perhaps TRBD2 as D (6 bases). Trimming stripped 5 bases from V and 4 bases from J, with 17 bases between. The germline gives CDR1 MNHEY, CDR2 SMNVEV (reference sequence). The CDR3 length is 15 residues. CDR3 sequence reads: CASSPRSQAGETQYF. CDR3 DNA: TGTGCCAGCAGTCCACGCTCTCAAGCGGGAGAGACCCAGTACTTC.

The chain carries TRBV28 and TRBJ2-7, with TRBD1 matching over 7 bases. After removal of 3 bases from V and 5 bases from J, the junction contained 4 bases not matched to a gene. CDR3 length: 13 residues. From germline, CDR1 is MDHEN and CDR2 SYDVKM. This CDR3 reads CASSFRQGNEQYF. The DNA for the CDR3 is TGTGCCAGCAGTTTTAGACAGGGTAACGAGCAGTACTTC. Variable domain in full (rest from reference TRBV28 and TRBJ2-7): DVKVTQSSRYLVKRTGEKVFLECVQDMDHENMFWYRQDPGLGLRLIYFSYDVKMKEKGDIPEGYSVSREKKERFSLILESASTNQTSMYLCASSFRQGNEQYFGPGTRLTVT.

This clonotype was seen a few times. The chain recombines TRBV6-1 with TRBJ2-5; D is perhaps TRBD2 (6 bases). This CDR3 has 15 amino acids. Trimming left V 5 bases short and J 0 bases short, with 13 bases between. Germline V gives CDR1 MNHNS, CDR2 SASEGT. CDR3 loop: CASSQQGGHQETQYF. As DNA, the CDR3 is TGTGCCAGCAGTCAACAAGGAGGGCACCAAGAGACCCAGTACTTC.

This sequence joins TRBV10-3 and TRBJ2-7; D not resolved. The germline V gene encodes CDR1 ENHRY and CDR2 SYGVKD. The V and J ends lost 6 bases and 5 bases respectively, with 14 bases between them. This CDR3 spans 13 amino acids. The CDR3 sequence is CAISGASLDEQYF. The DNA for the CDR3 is TGTGCCATCAGCGGAGCTTCCCTCGACGAGCAGTACTTC.

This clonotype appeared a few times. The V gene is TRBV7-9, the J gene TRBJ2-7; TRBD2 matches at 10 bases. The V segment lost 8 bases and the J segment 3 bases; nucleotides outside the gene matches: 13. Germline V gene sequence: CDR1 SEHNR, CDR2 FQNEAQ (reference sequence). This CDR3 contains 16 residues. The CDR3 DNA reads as TGTGCCAGCTCTCTGACTAGCGGGTCCCTTTACTACGAGCAGTACTTC. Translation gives CASSLTSGSLYYEQYF.

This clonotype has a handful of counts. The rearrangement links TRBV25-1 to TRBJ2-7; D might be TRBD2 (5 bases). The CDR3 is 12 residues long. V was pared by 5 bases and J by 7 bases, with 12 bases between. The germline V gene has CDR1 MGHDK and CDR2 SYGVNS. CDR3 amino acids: CASSLGGWEQYF. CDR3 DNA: TGTGCCAGCAGTCTGGGCGGGTGGGAGCAGTACTTC.

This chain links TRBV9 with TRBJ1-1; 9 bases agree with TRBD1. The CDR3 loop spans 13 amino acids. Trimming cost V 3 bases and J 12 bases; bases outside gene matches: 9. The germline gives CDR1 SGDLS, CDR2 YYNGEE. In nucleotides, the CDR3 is TGTGCCAGCAGCGACACCGGGACAGGGAATCCTTTCTTT. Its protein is CASSDTGTGNPFF.

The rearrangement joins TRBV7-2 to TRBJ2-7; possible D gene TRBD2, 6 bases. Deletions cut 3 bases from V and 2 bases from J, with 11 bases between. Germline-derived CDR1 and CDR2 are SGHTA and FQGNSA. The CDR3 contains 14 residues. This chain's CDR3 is CASSLPSEAYEQYF. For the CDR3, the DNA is TGTGCCAGCAGCTTGCCTAGCGAAGCCTACGAGCAGTACTTC.

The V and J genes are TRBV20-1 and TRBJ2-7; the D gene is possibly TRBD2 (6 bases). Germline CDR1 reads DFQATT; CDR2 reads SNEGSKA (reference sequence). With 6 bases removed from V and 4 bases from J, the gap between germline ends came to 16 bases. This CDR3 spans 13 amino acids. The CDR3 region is CSAQEGPSYEQYF. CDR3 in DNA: TGCAGTGCCCAGGAGGGGCCAAGTTACGAGCAGTACTTC.

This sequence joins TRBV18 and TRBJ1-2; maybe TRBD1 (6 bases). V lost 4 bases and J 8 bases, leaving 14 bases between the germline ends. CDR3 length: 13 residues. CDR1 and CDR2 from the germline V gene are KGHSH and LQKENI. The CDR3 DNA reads TGTGCCAGCTCACTTGGACAGCGATGGGGCTACACCTTC. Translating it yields CASSLGQRWGYTF.

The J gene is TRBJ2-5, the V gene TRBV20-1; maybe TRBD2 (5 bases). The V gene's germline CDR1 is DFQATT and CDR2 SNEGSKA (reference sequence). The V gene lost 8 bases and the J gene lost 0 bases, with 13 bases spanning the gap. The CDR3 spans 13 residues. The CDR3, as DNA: TGCAGTTCCAGCTCGGGATACCAAGAGACCCAGTACTTC. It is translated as CSSSSGYQETQYF.

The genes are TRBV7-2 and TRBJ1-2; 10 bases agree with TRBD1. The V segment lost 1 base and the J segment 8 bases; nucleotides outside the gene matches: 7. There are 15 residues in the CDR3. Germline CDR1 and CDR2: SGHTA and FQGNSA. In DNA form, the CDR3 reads TGTGCCAGCAGCTTAGGGGACAGGGGCTATTGGGGCTACACCTTC. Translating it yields CASSLGDRGYWGYTF.

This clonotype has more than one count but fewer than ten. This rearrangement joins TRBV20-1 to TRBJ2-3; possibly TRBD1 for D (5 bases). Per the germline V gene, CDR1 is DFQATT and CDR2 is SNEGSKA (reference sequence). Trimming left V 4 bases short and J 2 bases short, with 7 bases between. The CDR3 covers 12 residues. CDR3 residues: CSATDTTDTQYF. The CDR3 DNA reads TGCAGTGCTACGGACACCACAGATACGCAGTATTTT.

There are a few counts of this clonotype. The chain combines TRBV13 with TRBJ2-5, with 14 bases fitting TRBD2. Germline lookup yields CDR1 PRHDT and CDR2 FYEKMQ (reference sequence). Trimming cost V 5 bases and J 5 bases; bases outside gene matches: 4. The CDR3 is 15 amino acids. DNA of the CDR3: TGTGCCAGCAGCCTAAGGACTAGCGGGGGGGAGACCCAGTACTTC. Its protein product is CASSLRTSGGETQYF.

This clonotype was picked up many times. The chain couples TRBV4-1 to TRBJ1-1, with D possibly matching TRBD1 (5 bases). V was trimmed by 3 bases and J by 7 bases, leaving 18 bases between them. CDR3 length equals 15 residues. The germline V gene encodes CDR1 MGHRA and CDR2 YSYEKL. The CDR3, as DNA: TGCGCCAGCAGCCATCAGCCGGGGGAGCTGGGTGAAGCTTTCTTT. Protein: CASSHQPGELGEAFF.

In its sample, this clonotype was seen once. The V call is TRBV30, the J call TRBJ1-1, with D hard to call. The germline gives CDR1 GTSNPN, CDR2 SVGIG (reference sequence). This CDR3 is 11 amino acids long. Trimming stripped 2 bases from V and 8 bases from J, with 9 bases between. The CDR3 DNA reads TGTGCCTGGAGTCACGTTAGAGAAGCTTTCTTT. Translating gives CAWSHVREAFF.

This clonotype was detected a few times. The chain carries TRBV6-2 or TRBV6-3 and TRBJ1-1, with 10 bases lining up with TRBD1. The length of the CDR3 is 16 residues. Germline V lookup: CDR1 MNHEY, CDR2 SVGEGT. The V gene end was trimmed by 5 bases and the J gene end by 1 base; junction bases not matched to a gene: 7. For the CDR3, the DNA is TGTGCCAGCAGTCCCTGGGGACAGGGGAGGAACACTGAAGCTTTCTTT. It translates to CASSPWGQGRNTEAFF.

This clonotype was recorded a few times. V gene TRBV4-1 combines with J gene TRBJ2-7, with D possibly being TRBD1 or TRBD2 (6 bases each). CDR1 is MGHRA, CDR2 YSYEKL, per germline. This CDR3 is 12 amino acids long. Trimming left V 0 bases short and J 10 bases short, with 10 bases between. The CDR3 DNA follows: TGCGCCAGCAGCCAAGAGAGGGGGGCCCAGTACTTC. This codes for CASSQERGAQYF.

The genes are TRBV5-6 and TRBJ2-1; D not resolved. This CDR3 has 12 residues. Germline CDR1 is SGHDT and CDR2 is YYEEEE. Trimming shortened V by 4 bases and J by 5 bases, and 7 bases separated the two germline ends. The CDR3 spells CASSRLNNEQFF. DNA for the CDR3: TGTGCCAGCAGCCGACTGAACAATGAGCAGTTCTTC.

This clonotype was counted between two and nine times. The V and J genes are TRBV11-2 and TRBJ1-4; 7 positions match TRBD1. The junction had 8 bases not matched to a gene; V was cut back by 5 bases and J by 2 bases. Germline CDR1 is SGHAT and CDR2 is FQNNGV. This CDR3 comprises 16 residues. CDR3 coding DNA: TGTGCCAGCAGCACGACAGGGTTTTACACTAATGAAAAACTGTTTTTT. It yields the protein CASSTTGFYTNEKLFF. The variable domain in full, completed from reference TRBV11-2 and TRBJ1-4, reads EAGVAQSPRYKIIEKRQSVAFWCNPISGHATLYWYQQILGQGPKLLIQFQNNGVVDDSQLPKDRFSAERLKGVDSTLKIQPAKLEDSAVYLCASSTTGFYTNEKLFFGSGTQLSVL.

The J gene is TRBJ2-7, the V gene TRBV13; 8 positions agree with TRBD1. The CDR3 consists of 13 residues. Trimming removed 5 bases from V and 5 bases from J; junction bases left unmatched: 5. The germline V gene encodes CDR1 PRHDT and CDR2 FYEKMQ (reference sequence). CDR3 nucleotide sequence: TGTGCCAGCAGCCGCGGGACAGGTGACGAGCAGTACTTC. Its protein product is CASSRGTGDEQYF.

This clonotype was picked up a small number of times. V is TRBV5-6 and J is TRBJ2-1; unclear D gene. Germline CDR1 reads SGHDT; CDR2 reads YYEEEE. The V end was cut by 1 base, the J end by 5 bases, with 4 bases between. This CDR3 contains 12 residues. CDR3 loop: CASSLPDNEQFF. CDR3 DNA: TGTGCCAGCAGCTTGCCCGACAATGAGCAGTTCTTC.

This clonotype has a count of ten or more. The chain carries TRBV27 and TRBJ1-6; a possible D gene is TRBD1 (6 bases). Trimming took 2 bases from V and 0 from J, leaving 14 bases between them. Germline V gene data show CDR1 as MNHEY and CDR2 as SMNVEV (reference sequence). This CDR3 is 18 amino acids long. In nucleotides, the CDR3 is TGTGCCAGCAGTTTAACCGGGACATCAAACTCCTATAATTCACCCCTCCACTTT. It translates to CASSLTGTSNSYNSPLHF.

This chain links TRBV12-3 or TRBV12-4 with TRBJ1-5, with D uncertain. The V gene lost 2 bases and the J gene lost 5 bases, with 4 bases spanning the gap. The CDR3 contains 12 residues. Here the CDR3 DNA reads TGTGCCAGCAGTTTATCGGATCAGCCCCAGCATTTT. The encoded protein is CASSLSDQPQHF.